This TCR beta chain comes out of a study of cytomegalovirus exposure and HLA in healthy donors. Deletions cut 4 bases from V and 4 bases from J, with 15 bases between. The CDR3 covers 14 residues. The germline gives CDR1 SGHRS, CDR2 YFSETQ. A word on this clone: Its target is not known.

Findings and caveats of the study: Altogether, about 160 TCR beta chains were recorded as cytomegalovirus-associated. The dataset shows that most TCR sequences were rare, while some public TCRs occurred in many donors.

TCRdb's copy holds only in-frame clones and misses some; the assay was immunoSEQ multiplex PCR. The data show 97,000 or so clones, about 90% seen once. This TCR derives from a man younger than 35 in good health and CMV-seropositive. The chain carries TRBV5-1 and TRBJ2-7; tentative D call: TRBD1 (6 bases). Sequences were obtained from PBMCs. The CDR3 DNA reads as TGCGCCAGCAGCGAAGACAGGACCCAATACGAGCAGTACTTC. Translation gives CASSEDRTQYEQYF.